Detailed here is one TCR beta chain. CDR1 and CDR2 from the germline V gene are SGHTA and FQGNSA. V was shortened by 4 bases and J by 5 bases, with 8 bases between the two germline ends. The CDR3 has 13 residues. Every sample had a minimum of 6.5 million PBMCs isolated. For the second PCR, which ran for about 7 to 11 cycles, a sample-barcoded 5' primer and a J-beta primer mix were used. TCRdb re-derived calls from the 5' RACE reads in MiXCR, one entry per CDR3 protein. The table records 720,000 or so distinct CDR3 sequences, around 43% of them present only once. The sample comes from a study of blood T cells in healthy people across ages.

The V and J genes are TRBV7-2 and TRBJ2-2, with D perhaps assigned TRBD1 or TRBD2 (5 bases each). The sequenced sample was blood. The TCR was taken from a man older than 75 in good health. CDR3 protein: CASSSEGTGELFF. The CDR3 DNA follows: TGTGCCAGCAGCTCCGAGGGGACCGGGGAGCTGTTTTTT.